This T cell receptor beta chain derives from a study of T cells in Graves' hyperthyroidism and ophthalmopathy. Amplification yielded TCR beta CDR3 regions, with RNA transcripts as the source. A set of HTBI primers served as the primers for a first-round RT-PCR of the TCR CDR3. MiXCR, run by TCRdb on the multiplex PCR reads, gives a single entry per CDR3 protein. This sample has about 420,000 distinct CDR3 sequences, with about an eighth found just once. In germline, CDR1 is SGDLS, CDR2 YYNGEE. V was clipped by 4 bases and J by 5 bases; unmatched bases: 10. This CDR3 has 17 amino acids. The clonotype comes from a woman aged 18-29 years with Graves' hyperthyroidism. The gene calls are TRBV9 and TRBJ2-2, with TRBD1 matching over 11 bases. Sample: blood. The CDR3 is CASSSRTGGFWTGELFF. The CDR3 DNA reads TGTGCCAGCAGCTCCCGGACAGGGGGCTTTTGGACCGGGGAGCTGTTTTTT.